Following are 32 T cell receptor beta chains from one sample sequenced in a study of PD-1 blockade in classical Hodgkin lymphoma. Relapse after autologous stem cell transplantation occurred in every patient, and brentuximab vedotin exposure varied. Data came from immunoSEQ multiplex PCR; TCRdb stores just in-frame clones and leaves some out. The sample records more than 25,000 clones, around 71% being singletons. The specimen was peripheral blood mononuclear cells (PBMCs), collected before the second cycle of nivolumab. These receptors all stem from a human donor with classical Hodgkin lymphoma.

This sequence joins TRBV9 and TRBJ1-3, with 7 bases that match TRBD1. Trimming took 3 bases from V and 1 from J; bases not matched to a gene: 7. Germline values: CDR1 SGDLS, CDR2 YYNGEE. This CDR3 has 16 residues. The CDR3 loop is CASSAHGTVSGNTIYF. As DNA, the CDR3 is TGTGCCAGCAGCGCACATGGGACAGTTTCTGGAAACACCATATATTTT. Complete variable domain (other parts from reference TRBV9 and TRBJ1-3): DSGVTQTPKHLITATGQRVTLRCSPRSGDLSVYWYQQSLDQGLQFLIQYYNGEERAKGNILERFSAQQFPDLHSELNLSSLELGDSALYFCASSAHGTVSGNTIYFGEGSWLTVV.

This chain connects TRBV19 to TRBJ2-5; D is ambiguous. The CDR3 runs to 13 residues. The germline CDR1 and CDR2 sequences are LNHDA and SQIVND (reference sequence). The V end lost 4 bases, the J end lost 2 bases, and 8 bases lay between the germline ends. The CDR3, as DNA: TGTGCCAGTAGTAGGGCCATTCAAGAGACCCAGTACTTC. Translating gives CASSRAIQETQYF.

V and J are TRBV6-5 and TRBJ2-7; TRBD1 is a possible D gene (6 bases). Germline V gives CDR1 MNHEY, CDR2 SVGAGI. Between the trimmed V and J ends, which lost 5 bases and 8 bases, there was a span of 16 bases. The CDR3 totals 13 residues. As DNA, the CDR3 is TGTGCCAGCAGTCCCCCTGGGGGCCGGAAGCAGTACTTC. Residues: CASSPPGGRKQYF.

The rearrangement links TRBV7-8 to TRBJ2-3, with 9 bases lining up with TRBD2. Germline assignment: CDR1 SGHVS and CDR2 FQNEAQ. The CDR3 totals 16 residues. V lost 5 bases, J lost 2 bases, and 8 bases stayed unmatched. This CDR3 is CASSLSGGQFTDTQYF. The CDR3 DNA follows: TGTGCCAGCAGCCTTAGCGGGGGCCAGTTCACAGATACGCAGTATTTT.

The genes are TRBV11-2 and TRBJ2-7; 13 positions match TRBD2. V lost 5 bases, J lost 2 bases, and 9 bases stayed unmatched. The CDR3 extends over 17 amino acids. Germline V gene sequence: CDR1 SGHAT, CDR2 FQNNGV. DNA for the CDR3: TGTGCCAGCAGCCCGGGGACTAGCGGGACCCGGGCCTACGAGCAGTACTTC. Translated, it gives CASSPGTSGTRAYEQYF. Complete variable domain (other parts from reference TRBV11-2 and TRBJ2-7): EAGVAQSPRYKIIEKRQSVAFWCNPISGHATLYWYQQILGQGPKLLIQFQNNGVVDDSQLPKDRFSAERLKGVDSTLKIQPAKLEDSAVYLCASSPGTSGTRAYEQYFGPGTRLTVT.

A few counts support this clone. The V gene is TRBV10-3, the J gene TRBJ1-2; TRBD1 matches at 8 bases. In germline, CDR1 is ENHRY, CDR2 SYGVKD. This CDR3 region has 12 residues. V shed 9 bases and J 6 bases; nucleotides not matched to a gene: 6. The CDR3 DNA follows: TGTGCCATAGGGGACAGGTCTAATGGCTACACCTTC. This translates into CAIGDRSNGYTF.

The rearrangement uses TRBV5-1 and TRBJ1-2; D ambiguous. Germline loops: CDR1 SGHRS, CDR2 YFSETQ. Trimming left V 2 bases short and J 10 bases short, with 15 bases between. The CDR3 covers 13 residues. Written as DNA, the CDR3 is TGCGCCAGCAGCTTAGGGAGCCGGTTGGACTACACCTTC. Translating gives CASSLGSRLDYTF.

The chain is built from TRBV5-4 and TRBJ2-2; 8 bases align to TRBD2. This CDR3 region has 17 residues. V gave up 0 bases and J gave up 4 bases; unmatched junction bases: 8. The germline V gene has CDR1 SGHNT and CDR2 YYREEE (reference sequence). The CDR3 here is CASSLGSGGPGTGELFF. The CDR3 bases are TGTGCCAGCAGCTTGGGTTCGGGGGGGCCTGGCACCGGGGAGCTGTTTTTT.

The chain combines TRBV6-1 with TRBJ2-1; 11 positions agree with TRBD2. After removal of 7 bases from V and 3 bases from J, the junction contained 5 bases not matched to a gene. Germline V gives CDR1 MNHNS, CDR2 SASEGT. This CDR3 has 15 residues. The CDR3 region has the DNA TGTGCCAGCAATGCGGGACTAGCGGTCTACAATGAGCAGTTCTTC. Translated: CASNAGLAVYNEQFF.

This chain links TRBV7-9 with TRBJ1-3; D may be TRBD1 (5 bases). The CDR3 is made up of 15 amino acids. V was trimmed by 1 base and J by 0 bases, leaving 7 bases between them. In germline, CDR1 is SEHNR, CDR2 FQNEAQ (reference sequence). The CDR3 protein is CASSLGGDSGNTIYF. Here the CDR3 DNA reads TGTGCCAGCAGCTTAGGGGGCGACTCTGGAAACACCATATATTTT.

Only one count was recorded for this clone. The V gene is TRBV9, the J gene TRBJ1-4, with 7 bases aligning to TRBD1. Trimming at V came to 0 bases and at J to 5 bases, leaving 4 bases not matched to a gene. This CDR3 is built from 15 residues. Germline V gives CDR1 SGDLS, CDR2 YYNGEE. CDR3 sequence (DNA): TGTGCCAGCAGCGTAGGACCGGGACAGAATGAAAAACTGTTTTTT. Its translation is CASSVGPGQNEKLFF.

This clone was found a few times. The V call is TRBV5-6, the J call TRBJ2-3; D possibly corresponds to TRBD1 (6 bases). CDR1 is SGHDT, CDR2 YYEEEE, per germline. The CDR3 spans 16 residues. V shed 2 bases and J shed 8 bases, with 21 bases lying between them. CDR3 in amino acids: CASSFQTGTTSVTQYF. CDR3 coding DNA: TGTGCCAGCAGCTTCCAGACAGGAACAACTTCAGTTACGCAGTATTTT.

This clone has more than one count but fewer than ten. The chain carries TRBV21-1 and TRBJ1-5; the D call TRBD1 from the table was never checked on the DNA. TRBV21-1 is a pseudogene segment. This CDR3 has 18 residues. The CDR3 loop reads CASTTWDRGHSSNQPQHF. The CDR3 DNA sequence: TGTGCCAGCACCACCTGGGACAGGGGGCATAGTAGCAATCAGCCCCAGCATTTT.

There are a few counts of this clone. The V call is TRBV18, the J call TRBJ1-6, with TRBD1 as a possible D gene (6 bases). The germline CDR1 and CDR2 sequences are KGHSH and LQKENI. The CDR3 spans 16 residues. V dropped 3 bases and J dropped 3 bases, with 12 bases sitting between them. The CDR3 bases are TGTGCCAGCTCACCTCAGGGGTTATACTATAATTCACCCCTCCACTTT. Residues: CASSPQGLYYNSPLHF.

V gene TRBV11-2 combines with J gene TRBJ2-2, with TRBD1 as a possible D gene (5 bases). CDR3 size: 15 residues. CDR1 and CDR2 from the germline V gene are SGHAT and FQNNGV. V was pared by 4 bases and J by 3 bases, with 12 bases between. For the CDR3, the DNA is TGTGCCAGCAGCTCTAGACAGCCTTACACCGGGGAGCTGTTTTTT. Protein: CASSSRQPYTGELFF.

This clone came up once. This chain joins TRBV19 and TRBJ1-1; no firm D call. The V and J ends lost 3 bases and 2 bases respectively, with 19 bases between them. The CDR3 covers 17 residues. Germline CDR1 is LNHDA and CDR2 is SQIVND (reference sequence). The CDR3 nucleotides read TGTGCCAGTAGTATCGATTCGGAGGCGTCGATCAACACTGAAGCTTTCTTT. It yields the protein CASSIDSEASINTEAFF.

This clone was observed a single time. V gene TRBV5-1 combines with J gene TRBJ1-4; 9 positions agree with TRBD1. V trimming: 5 bases; J trimming: 10 bases; junction bases outside the gene matches: 12. The CDR3 covers 15 residues. CDR1 is SGHRS and CDR2 is YFSETQ in the germline V gene. The CDR3 region has the DNA TGCGCCAGCAGTGTAGAGGACAGGGGCGTGCGAAAACTGTTTTTT. Its translation is CASSVEDRGVRKLFF.

This rearrangement joins TRBV13 to TRBJ1-4; D is perhaps TRBD1 (6 bases). The V gene lost 5 bases and the J gene lost 6 bases, with 16 bases spanning the gap. In germline, CDR1 is PRHDT, CDR2 FYEKMQ (reference sequence). The CDR3 is 15 residues long. The CDR3 bases are TGTGCCAGCAGCCTCGGACAGATCAGGGATGAAAAACTGTTTTTT. This sequence encodes CASSLGQIRDEKLFF.

This clone was counted between two and nine times. The chain joins TRBV27 to TRBJ1-2, with 8 bases identical to TRBD1. With V trimmed by 1 base and J by 1 base, 8 bases remained unmatched. Germline CDR1 reads MNHEY; CDR2 reads SMNVEV (reference sequence). The CDR3 spans 17 residues. The CDR3 sequence is CASSLFFRQGNNYGYTF. CDR3 nucleotide sequence: TGTGCCAGCAGTTTATTCTTTCGACAGGGGAATAACTATGGCTACACCTTC.

This chain links TRBV27 with TRBJ2-2; D possibly corresponds to TRBD2 (7 bases). The ends were cut back, 7 bases at V and 1 base at J, with 19 bases in the middle. Germline values: CDR1 MNHEY, CDR2 SMNVEV (reference sequence). The CDR3 length is 17 residues. The CDR3 reads CASKGTARGLNTGELFF. CDR3 DNA: TGTGCCAGCAAAGGAACGGCGCGGGGGCTGAACACCGGGGAGCTGTTTTTT.

This chain joins TRBV7-2 and TRBJ2-4; D may be TRBD2 (5 bases). The germline V gene encodes CDR1 SGHTA and CDR2 FQGNSA. The CDR3 is 15 amino acids. Trimming took off 6 bases at V and 0 bases at J, with 12 bases between the two ends. The CDR3 nucleotides are TGTGCCAGCAGACACGGAGGTGGAGCCAAAAACATTCAGTACTTC. Its translation: CASRHGGGAKNIQYF.

This chain uses TRBV5-1 with TRBJ2-4; possibly TRBD1 for D (6 bases). The CDR3 runs to 15 residues. The V gene lost 5 bases and the J gene lost 1 base, with 13 bases spanning the gap. Germline V gives CDR1 SGHRS, CDR2 YFSETQ. CDR3 residues: CASRTYTGAKNIQYF. In nucleotides, the CDR3 is TGCGCCAGCAGAACCTATACAGGGGCCAAAAACATTCAGTACTTC.

The chain links TRBV6-1 to TRBJ1-5; a weak D match, TRBD1 (6 bases). This CDR3 contains 17 residues. The germline gives CDR1 MNHNS, CDR2 SASEGT. Deletions cut 4 bases from V and 2 bases from J, with 18 bases between. Here the CDR3 reads CASSGIQGKFGNQPQHF. The CDR3 nucleotides are TGTGCCAGCAGTGGCATACAGGGAAAGTTCGGCAATCAGCCCCAGCATTTT.

This chain joins TRBV5-8 and TRBJ1-1; D ambiguous. The CDR3 length is 15 residues. V was trimmed by 0 bases and J by 2 bases, leaving 11 bases between them. Germline assignment: CDR1 SGHTS and CDR2 YDEGEE. The CDR3 region is CASSLDWGSNTEAFF. CDR3 DNA sequence: TGTGCCAGCAGCTTGGATTGGGGATCCAACACTGAAGCTTTCTTT.

The rearrangement joins TRBV6-5 to TRBJ1-2; TRBD1 matches 8 bases. V gave up 3 bases and J gave up 6 bases; unmatched junction bases: 6. Germline CDR1 and CDR2: MNHEY and SVGAGI. CDR3 length equals 14 residues. Here the CDR3 reads CASSYGRGLNGYTF. The CDR3 DNA reads as TGTGCCAGCAGTTATGGCAGGGGGCTTAATGGCTACACCTTC.

The chain uses TRBV2 and TRBJ2-7, with 8 bases that match TRBD1. The germline V gene encodes CDR1 SNHLY and CDR2 FYNNEI. J lost 6 bases, V lost 6 bases, and 7 bases had no gene match. The CDR3 loop spans 13 amino acids. In nucleotides, the CDR3 is TGTGCCAGCAGAGGACAGGGCATGGGCGAGCAGTACTTC. Protein product: CASRGQGMGEQYF. Variable domain in full (rest from reference TRBV2 and TRBJ2-7): EPEVTQTPSHQVTQMGQEVILRCVPISNHLYFYWYRQILGQKVEFLVSFYNNEISEKSEIFDDQFSVERPDGSNFTLKIRSTKLEDSAMYFCASRGQGMGEQYFGPGTRLTVT.

The gene calls are TRBV5-6 and TRBJ2-1, with D unclear. Trimming pared 1 base from V and 1 base from J, leaving 9 bases between. The CDR3 loop spans 15 amino acids. Germline values: CDR1 SGHDT, CDR2 YYEEEE. The CDR3 spells CASSLRRPSYNEQFF. CDR3 DNA: TGTGCCAGCAGCTTGAGGCGGCCGTCCTACAATGAGCAGTTCTTC.

The J gene is TRBJ1-1, the V gene TRBV28; TRBD1 aligns across 12 bases. Germline lookup yields CDR1 MDHEN and CDR2 SYDVKM. V dropped 6 bases and J dropped 6; count of bases not matched to a gene: 11. The CDR3 sequence is 16 residues long. The CDR3 DNA follows: TGTGCCAGCAGCCGTTTGGGGACAGGGGGCGAGGCTGAAGCTTTCTTT. It yields the protein CASSRLGTGGEAEAFF.

V gene TRBV27 combines with J gene TRBJ2-7, with a tentative D call TRBD2 (6 bases). The CDR3 runs 16 residues. Germline V gene lookup returns CDR1 MNHEY and CDR2 SMNVEV (reference sequence). Between the trimmed V and J ends, which lost 2 bases and 3 bases, there was a span of 17 bases. The CDR3 loop reads CASSLAWGEDRYEQYF. The DNA for the CDR3 is TGTGCCAGCAGTTTAGCCTGGGGGGAGGACCGCTACGAGCAGTACTTC.

The V call is TRBV27, the J call TRBJ1-2, with D unresolved. The CDR3 covers 14 residues. V gave up 8 bases and J gave up 0 bases, with 13 bases separating them. Germline V gene lookup returns CDR1 MNHEY and CDR2 SMNVEV (reference sequence). CDR3 coding DNA: TGTGCCAGCTCCGAAGGCTCAGCTAACTATGGCTACACCTTC. It codes for CASSEGSANYGYTF.

The CDR3 nucleotides are TGTGCCAGCAGATCAACAGGAATTGTTAACTATGGCTACACCTTC. This gives the protein CASRSTGIVNYGYTF. The V gene is TRBV6-6, the J gene TRBJ1-2; D is perhaps TRBD1 (5 bases). The V end was cut by 6 bases, the J end by 1 base, with 15 bases between. Germline V gene data show CDR1 as MNHNY and CDR2 as SVGAGI (reference sequence). The CDR3 covers 15 residues.

The genes are TRBV5-6 and TRBJ2-1; D unclear. Germline loops: CDR1 SGHDT, CDR2 YYEEEE. The CDR3 spans 15 residues. Trimming shortened V by 0 bases and J by 1 base, and 8 bases separated the two germline ends. CDR3 protein: CASSLGPPSYNEQFF. The CDR3 DNA reads TGTGCCAGCAGCTTGGGACCCCCGTCCTACAATGAGCAGTTCTTC.